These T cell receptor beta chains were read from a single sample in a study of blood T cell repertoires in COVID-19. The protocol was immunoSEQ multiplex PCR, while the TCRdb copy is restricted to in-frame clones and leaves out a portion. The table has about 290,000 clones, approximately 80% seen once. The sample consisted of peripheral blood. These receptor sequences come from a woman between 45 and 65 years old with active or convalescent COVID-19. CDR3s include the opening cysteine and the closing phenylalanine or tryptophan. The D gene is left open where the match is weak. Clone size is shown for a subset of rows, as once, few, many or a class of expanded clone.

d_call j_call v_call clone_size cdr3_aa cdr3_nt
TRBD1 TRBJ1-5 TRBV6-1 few CASSEGAGQGVRDQPQHF TGTGCCAGCAGTGAAGGGGCGGGACAGGGGGTAAGGGATCAGCCCCAGCATTTT
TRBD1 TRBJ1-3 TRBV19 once CASSSTGGSSGNTIYF TGTGCCAGTAGTTCGACAGGGGGAAGCTCTGGAAACACCATATATTTT
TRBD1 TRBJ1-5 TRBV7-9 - CASSLVGGGGQPQHF TGTGCCAGCAGCTTAGTAGGAGGGGGCGGTCAGCCCCAGCATTTT
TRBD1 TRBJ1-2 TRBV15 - CATRETGVYGYTF TGTGCCACCAGAGAGACAGGGGTCTATGGCTACACCTTC
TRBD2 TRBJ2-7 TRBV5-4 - CASSPQRERGYEQYF TGTGCCAGCAGCCCCCAGCGGGAGAGAGGCTACGAGCAGTACTTC
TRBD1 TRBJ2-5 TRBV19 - CASSLQGSPGETQYF TGTGCCAGTAGCTTACAGGGGTCTCCTGGAGAGACCCAGTACTTC
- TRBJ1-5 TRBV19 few CASSQARALNQPQHF TGTGCCAGTAGTCAAGCCAGGGCCCTCAATCAGCCCCAGCATTTT
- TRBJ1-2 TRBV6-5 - CASSYSALGAAYGYTF TGTGCCAGCAGTTACTCTGCCCTGGGGGCAGCCTATGGCTACACCTTC
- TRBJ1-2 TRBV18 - CASSPQGMGGYTF TGTGCCAGCTCACCCCAGGGTATGGGAGGCTACACCTTC
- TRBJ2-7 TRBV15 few CATSSDSYEQYF TGTGCCACCAGCAGCGACAGTTACGAGCAGTACTTC
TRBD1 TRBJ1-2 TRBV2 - CASKQTLTGDYGYTF TGTGCCAGCAAACAGACCCTCACAGGGGACTATGGCTACACCTTC
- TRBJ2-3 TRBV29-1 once CSVEGLTSTDTQYF TGCAGCGTGGAGGGACTTACTAGCACAGATACGCAGTATTTT
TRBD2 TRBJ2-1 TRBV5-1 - CASSKKAPTRFGGGPPNEQFF TGCGCCAGCAGTAAGAAAGCTCCTACCCGGTTTGGGGGAGGGCCCCCCAATGAGCAGTTCTTC
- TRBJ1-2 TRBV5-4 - CASSFAEFYGYTF TGTGCCAGCAGCTTTGCAGAATTCTATGGCTACACCTTC
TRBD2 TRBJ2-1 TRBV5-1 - CASTLAGGGDEQFF TGCGCCAGCACCCTGGCCGGGGGGGGCGATGAGCAGTTCTTC
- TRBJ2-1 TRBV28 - CASSVVRRPNEQFF TGTGCCAGCAGCGTCGTACGGCGGCCCAATGAGCAGTTCTTC
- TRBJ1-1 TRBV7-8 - CASSSQGRTEAFF TGTGCCAGCAGCTCGCAGGGTAGGACTGAAGCTTTCTTT
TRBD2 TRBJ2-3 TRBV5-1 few CASSPKVAGGVSDTQYF TGCGCCAGCAGCCCCAAAGTAGCGGGAGGGGTATCAGATACGCAGTATTTT
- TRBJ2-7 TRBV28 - CASSSQGGYEQYF TGTGCCAGCAGTTCCCAAGGAGGGTACGAGCAGTACTTC
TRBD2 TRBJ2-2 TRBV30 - CAWSGSGRGTGELFF TGTGCCTGGAGTGGAAGCGGGAGGGGAACCGGGGAGCTGTTTTTT